One sample yielded the 25 T cell receptor beta chains listed below, sequenced in a study of brain T cells in children with intractable seizures. The sequenced cases were selected for having the highest brain T cell transcript signatures. Assay: immunoSEQ multiplex PCR; the TCRdb copy retains only in-frame clones and omits some. The repertoire includes thousands of clones, less than 75% of them detected once, and more than 7.5% sits in the top ten. Sequencing used resected brain tissue, obtained at surgery. The receptors come from a boy in the first two years of life with tuberous sclerosis and intractable seizures.

This clone rates as medium-sized. The gene calls are TRBV6-6 and TRBJ2-6; D unresolved. Germline CDR1 MNHNY, CDR2 SVGAGI (reference sequence). V was trimmed by 11 bases and J by 3 bases, leaving 8 bases between them. The CDR3 extends over 12 amino acids. The CDR3 is CALLVGANVLTF. The CDR3 DNA follows: TGTGCCCTACTGGTTGGGGCCAACGTCCTGACTTTC.

The gene calls are TRBV19 and TRBJ2-1; 11 bases are a match to TRBD2. The CDR3 is 19 amino acids. The V and J ends lost 5 bases and 1 base, in that order; junction bases with no gene match: 13. Germline lookup yields CDR1 LNHDA and CDR2 SQIVND (reference sequence). The CDR3 bases are TGTGCCAGTAGTCGACAAGCCCAACTAGCGGGGGCTTCCTACAATGAGCAGTTCTTC. Translated: CASSRQAQLAGASYNEQFF.

The chain uses TRBV15 and TRBJ2-1, with 8 nucleotides matching TRBD2. This CDR3 spans 16 amino acids. V trimming: 1 base; J trimming: 3 bases; junction bases outside the gene matches: 5. Germline-derived CDR1 and CDR2 are LNHNV and YYDKDF (reference sequence). Here the CDR3 DNA reads TGTGCCACCAGCAGAGGCCCGGGGGGGGACTACAATGAGCAGTTCTTC. This translates into CATSRGPGGDYNEQFF.

This sequence joins TRBV6-4 and TRBJ2-2, with D tentatively TRBD2 (5 bases). CDR1 is MRHNA and CDR2 is SNTAGT in the germline V gene. CDR3 length: 13 amino acids. With 4 bases removed from V and 2 bases from J, the gap between germline ends came to 5 bases. DNA of the CDR3: TGTGCCAGCAGTGGGACTAACACCGGGGAGCTGTTTTTT. Amino acid sequence: CASSGTNTGELFF.

The rearrangement joins TRBV6-5 to TRBJ1-5; maybe TRBD1 (5 bases). Germline-derived CDR1 and CDR2 are MNHEY and SVGAGI. There are 15 residues in the CDR3. V gave up 0 bases and J gave up 2 bases, with 8 bases separating them. CDR3 bases: TGTGCCAGCAGTTACTCGAGGGGTGGCAATCAGCCCCAGCATTTT. Translating gives CASSYSRGGNQPQHF.

Comments on this clone: Other DNA sequences in the sample encode the same CDR3. DNA of the CDR3: TGCGCCAGCAGCTTGGTTGGACTACAAGAGACCCAGTACTTC. Its translation is CASSLVGLQETQYF. The chain recombines TRBV5-1 with TRBJ2-5; TRBD2 is a possible D gene (6 bases). Germline V gives CDR1 SGHRS, CDR2 YFSETQ. The V end was cut by 0 bases, the J end by 2 bases, with 8 bases between. The CDR3 extends over 14 amino acids. The whole variable domain, remainder taken from reference TRBV5-1 and TRBJ2-5, is KAGVTQTPRYLIKTRGQQVTLSCSPISGHRSVSWYQQTPGQGLQFLFEYFSETQRNKGNFPGRFSGRQFSNSRSEMNVSTLELGDSALYLCASSLVGLQETQYFGPGTRLLVL.

By share of the sample, this clone is medium-sized. V usage is TRBV4-1 and J usage is TRBJ1-4; 9 nucleotides match TRBD1. V lost 8 bases and J lost 8; bases outside the gene matches: 6. Germline values: CDR1 MGHRA, CDR2 YSYEKL. There are 13 residues in the CDR3. The CDR3 protein is CASRGQGREKLFF. CDR3 coding DNA: TGCGCCAGCCGCGGACAGGGGAGGGAAAAACTGTTTTTT.

The gene calls are TRBV7-9 and TRBJ2-7; weak D call: TRBD1 (6 bases). There are 14 residues in the CDR3. Trimming cost V 5 bases and J 4 bases, with 15 bases left between them. Germline-derived CDR1 and CDR2 are SEHNR and FQNEAQ (reference sequence). The CDR3 region is CASSNAGGQYEQYF. CDR3 sequence (DNA): TGTGCCAGCAGCAACGCTGGGGGCCAGTACGAGCAGTACTTC.

The V call is TRBV6-6, the J call TRBJ2-1, with a weak D call TRBD2 (6 bases). Per germline, CDR1 MNHNY and CDR2 SVGAGI (reference sequence). The CDR3 runs to 13 residues. V gave up 8 bases and J gave up 0 bases, with 8 bases separating them. Here the CDR3 reads CASLGGSYNEQFF. The CDR3 coding sequence is TGTGCCAGCCTCGGGGGCTCCTACAATGAGCAGTTCTTC.

This clone turned up a few times. V and J are TRBV3-1 (or the pseudogene TRBV3-2) and TRBJ2-4; D not certain. V lost 1 base, J lost 4 bases, and 17 bases lay in between. CDR1 is LGHDT, CDR2 YNNKEL, per germline (reference sequence). The CDR3 extends over 17 amino acids. CDR3 loop: CASSQGPQLTFKNIQYF. CDR3 DNA sequence: TGTGCCAGCAGCCAAGGTCCACAGTTGACTTTTAAAAACATTCAGTACTTC.

The count of this clone is one. The chain employs TRBV9 and TRBJ2-3; 7 bases are a match to TRBD2. V lost 0 bases to trimming and J lost 2 bases; unmatched junction nucleotides: 9. Germline assignment: CDR1 SGDLS and CDR2 YYNGEE. This CDR3 region has 17 residues. The CDR3 loop reads CASSVGRLAVTTDTQYF. CDR3 DNA: TGTGCCAGCAGCGTAGGTCGCCTAGCGGTAACCACAGATACGCAGTATTTT.

This chain links TRBV13 with TRBJ2-7; possible D gene TRBD2, 5 bases. The CDR3 consists of 10 residues. Per the germline V gene, CDR1 is PRHDT and CDR2 is FYEKMQ (reference sequence). The CDR3 reads CEDGAYEQYF. CDR3 bases: TGTGAGGACGGGGCCTACGAGCAGTACTTC. Complete variable domain (other parts from reference TRBV13 and TRBJ2-7): AAGVIQSPRHLIKEKRETATLKCYPIPRHDTVYWYQQGPGQDPQFLISFYEKMQSDKGSIPDRFSAQQFSDYHSELNMSSLELGDSALYFCEDGAYEQYFGPGTRLTVT.

V and J are TRBV6-6 and TRBJ2-1; 11 bases are a match to TRBD2. Germline CDR1 MNHNY, CDR2 SVGAGI (reference sequence). This CDR3 comprises 13 residues. The trim removed 10 bases at V and 5 bases at J, leaving 4 bases unmatched. CDR3 protein: CAIRTSGHNEQFF. CDR3 coding DNA: TGTGCCATCAGGACTAGCGGGCACAATGAGCAGTTCTTC.

This chain uses TRBV5-5 with TRBJ1-2; 7 bases agree with TRBD1. V shed 5 bases and J 0 bases; nucleotides not matched to a gene: 10. This CDR3 has 16 residues. Germline-derived CDR1 and CDR2 are SGHKS and YYEKEE (reference sequence). The CDR3 DNA follows: TGTGCCAGCAGACCCAACCCCGGGACAGCTAACTATGGCTACACCTTC. This gives the protein CASRPNPGTANYGYTF.

This clone showed up just a few times. V usage is TRBV29-1 and J usage is TRBJ2-3, with D tentatively TRBD1 (5 bases). Looked up from germline, CDR1 is SQVTM and CDR2 is ANQGSEA. V was clipped by 0 bases and J by 4 bases, with 14 bases between them. The CDR3 sequence is 15 residues long. This CDR3 reads CSVEDWGSGPDTQYF. DNA for the CDR3: TGCAGCGTTGAAGATTGGGGCTCGGGCCCAGATACGCAGTATTTT.

The chain carries TRBV6-6 and TRBJ1-2; D might be TRBD1 (5 bases). V was clipped by 10 bases and J by 6 bases, with 12 bases between them. CDR1 and CDR2 from the germline V gene are MNHNY and SVGAGI (reference sequence). The CDR3 extends over 11 amino acids. CDR3 DNA: TGTGCCATTCGGGACTTCGATGGCTACACCTTC. It is translated as CAIRDFDGYTF.

V is TRBV6-5 and J is TRBJ1-2; D might be TRBD1 (5 bases). The CDR3 runs 11 residues. Germline CDR1 and CDR2: MNHEY and SVGAGI. The ends were cut back, 2 bases at V and 7 bases at J, with 5 bases in the middle. CDR3 region: CASSYGGGYTF. The CDR3 DNA sequence: TGTGCCAGCAGTTACGGGGGTGGCTACACCTTC.

J is TRBJ2-5 and V is TRBV5-4, with TRBD1 matching over 7 bases. The V gene's germline CDR1 is SGHNT and CDR2 YYREEE (reference sequence). J lost 2 bases, V lost 7 bases, and 2 bases had no gene match. The CDR3 has 12 residues. The CDR3 protein is CASGRGQETQYF. CDR3 DNA: TGTGCCAGCGGCAGGGGGCAAGAGACCCAGTACTTC.

This clone was recorded only once. CDR3 sequence reads: CSVLTSNYNEQFF. DNA for the CDR3: TGCAGCGTTTTAACCAGCAACTACAATGAGCAGTTCTTC. The rearrangement joins TRBV29-1 to TRBJ2-1; D call uncertain. Germline CDR1 is SQVTM and CDR2 is ANQGSEA. V lost 5 bases and J 3 bases, leaving 11 bases between the germline ends. The CDR3 is made up of 13 amino acids.

The V gene is TRBV5-4, the J gene TRBJ2-7; D tentatively fits TRBD1 or TRBD2 (6 bases each). V lost 4 bases and J 5 bases, leaving 13 bases between the germline ends. Germline V gene sequence: CDR1 SGHNT, CDR2 YYREEE (reference sequence). This CDR3 has 13 amino acids. The CDR3 DNA reads TGTGCCAGCAGCGGAGGGGGATGGGACGAGCAGTACTTC. Its translation is CASSGGGWDEQYF.

This chain uses TRBV7-9 with TRBJ2-4, with a tentative D call TRBD1 (5 bases). Trimming took 5 bases from V and 6 from J, leaving 11 bases between them. CDR1 is SEHNR and CDR2 is FQNEAQ in the germline V gene (reference sequence). The CDR3 length is 13 residues. CDR3 region: CASSHDSLNIQYF. The DNA for the CDR3 is TGTGCCAGCAGCCATGACAGCCTAAACATTCAGTACTTC.

In DNA, the CDR3 is TGTGCCAGCAGTGAGATGAATCAGCCCCAGCATTTT. Its translation: CASSEMNQPQHF. The genes are TRBV12-3 or TRBV12-4 and TRBJ1-5; D remains ambiguous. V lost 5 bases and J lost 4, with 6 bases in between. The CDR3 spans 12 residues.

The chain carries TRBV7-4 and TRBJ2-3; 11 nucleotides agree with TRBD2. Germline loops: CDR1 SGHVT, CDR2 SQSDAQ. V dropped 6 bases and J dropped 2; count of bases not matched to a gene: 7. This CDR3 is 16 amino acids long. CDR3 in amino acids: CASSRLAGGPTDTQYF. DNA for the CDR3: TGTGCCAGCAGTCGATTAGCGGGAGGGCCCACAGATACGCAGTATTTT.

J is TRBJ2-4 and V is TRBV21-1; the table gives TRBD1 as D, unverified against the DNA. TRBV21-1 constitutes a pseudogene. The CDR3 runs to 24 residues. CDR3: CASSKKDRQGASGNVRLAKNIQYF. CDR3 nucleotides: TGTGCCAGCAGCAAAAAGGATCGACAGGGGGCTAGCGGGAACGTGCGATTAGCCAAAAACATTCAGTACTTC.

The V and J genes are TRBV30 and TRBJ2-1, with 15 positions matching TRBD2. After removal of 3 bases from V and 5 bases from J, the junction contained 14 bases not matched to a gene. Germline V gene lookup returns CDR1 GTSNPN and CDR2 SVGIG (reference sequence). The CDR3 length is 19 residues. CDR3 coding DNA: TGTGCCTGGAGACGGACTAGCGGGGGGGCTCTTAATGGGAACAATGAGCAGTTCTTC. Translation: CAWRRTSGGALNGNNEQFF. Full variable domain (missing parts from reference TRBV30 and TRBJ2-1): SQTIHQWPATLVQPVGSPLSLECTVEGTSNPNLYWYRQAAGRGLQLLFYSVGIGQISSEVPQNLSASRPQDRQFILSSKKLLLSDSGFYLCAWRRTSGGALNGNNEQFFGPGTRLTVL.